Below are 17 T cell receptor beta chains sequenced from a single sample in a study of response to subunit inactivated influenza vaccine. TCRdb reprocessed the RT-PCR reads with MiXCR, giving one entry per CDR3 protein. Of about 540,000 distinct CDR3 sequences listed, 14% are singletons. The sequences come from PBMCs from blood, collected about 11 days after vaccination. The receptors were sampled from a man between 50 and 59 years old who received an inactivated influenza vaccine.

CDR3 nucleotides: TGTGCCAGCAGTGGGACAGTTCTATACGAGCAGTACTTC. It codes for CASSGTVLYEQYF. V is TRBV6-1 and J is TRBJ2-7, with D perhaps matching TRBD1 (6 bases). In germline, CDR1 is MNHNS, CDR2 SASEGT. V was clipped by 4 bases and J by 4 bases, with 11 bases between them. This CDR3 region has 13 residues.

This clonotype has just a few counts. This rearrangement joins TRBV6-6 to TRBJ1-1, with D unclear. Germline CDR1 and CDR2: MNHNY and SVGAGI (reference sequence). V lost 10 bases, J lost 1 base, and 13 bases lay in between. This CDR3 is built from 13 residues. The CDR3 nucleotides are TGTGCCATCCAGTGGCAGACGAACACTGAAGCTTTCTTT. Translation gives CAIQWQTNTEAFF.

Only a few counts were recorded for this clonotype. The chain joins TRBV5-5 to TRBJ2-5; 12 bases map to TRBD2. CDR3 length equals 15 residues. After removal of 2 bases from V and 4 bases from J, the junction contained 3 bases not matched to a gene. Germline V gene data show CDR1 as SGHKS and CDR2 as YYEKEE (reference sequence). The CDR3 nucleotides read TGTGCCAGCAGCTTTCGACTAGCGGGAGCAGAGACCCAGTACTTC. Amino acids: CASSFRLAGAETQYF. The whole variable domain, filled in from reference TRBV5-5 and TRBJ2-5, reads DAGVTQSPTHLIKTRGQQVTLRCSPISGHKSVSWYQQVLGQGPQFIFQYYEKEERGRGNFPDRFSARQFPNYSSELNVNALLLGDSALYLCASSFRLAGAETQYFGPGTRLLVL.

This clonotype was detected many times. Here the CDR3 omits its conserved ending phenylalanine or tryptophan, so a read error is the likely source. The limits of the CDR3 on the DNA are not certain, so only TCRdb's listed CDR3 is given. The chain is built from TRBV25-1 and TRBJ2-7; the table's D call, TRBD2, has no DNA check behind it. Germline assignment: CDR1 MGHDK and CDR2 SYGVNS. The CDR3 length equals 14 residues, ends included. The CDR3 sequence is CASSSTPKPTQTSS.

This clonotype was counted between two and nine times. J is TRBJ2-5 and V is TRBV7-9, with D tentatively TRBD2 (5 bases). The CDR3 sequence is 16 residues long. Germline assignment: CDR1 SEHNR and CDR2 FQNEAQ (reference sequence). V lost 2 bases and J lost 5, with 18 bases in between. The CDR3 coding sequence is TGTGCCAGCAGCTTAATAAGCTGGGCTAGCACGGAGACCCAGTACTTC. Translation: CASSLISWASTETQYF.

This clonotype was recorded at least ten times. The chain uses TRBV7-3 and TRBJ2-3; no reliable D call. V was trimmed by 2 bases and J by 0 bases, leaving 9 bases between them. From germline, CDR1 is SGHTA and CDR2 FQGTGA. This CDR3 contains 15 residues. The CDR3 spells CASSLVRTSTDTQYF. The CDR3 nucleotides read TGTGCCAGCAGCTTAGTACGAACTAGCACAGATACGCAGTATTTT.

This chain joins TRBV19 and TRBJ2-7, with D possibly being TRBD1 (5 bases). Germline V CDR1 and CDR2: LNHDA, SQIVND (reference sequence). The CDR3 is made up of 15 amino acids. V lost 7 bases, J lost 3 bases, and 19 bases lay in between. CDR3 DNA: TGTGCCAGTACCCCGGATGGAAGGGGTAGCTACGAGCAGTACTTC. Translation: CASTPDGRGSYEQYF.

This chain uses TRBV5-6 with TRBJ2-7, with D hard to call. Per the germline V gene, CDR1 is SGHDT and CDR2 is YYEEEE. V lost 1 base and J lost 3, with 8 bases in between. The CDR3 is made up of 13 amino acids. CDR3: CASSLSRIYEQYF. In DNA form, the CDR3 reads TGTGCCAGCAGCTTGTCCAGGATCTACGAGCAGTACTTC.

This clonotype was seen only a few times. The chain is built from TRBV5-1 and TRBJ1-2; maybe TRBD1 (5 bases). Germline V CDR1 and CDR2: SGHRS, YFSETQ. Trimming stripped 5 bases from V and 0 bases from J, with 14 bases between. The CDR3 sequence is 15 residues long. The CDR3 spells CASSLTVTPNYGYTF. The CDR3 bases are TGCGCCAGCAGTTTGACAGTGACCCCTAACTATGGCTACACCTTC.

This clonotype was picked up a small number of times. The CDR3 DNA reads as TGTGCCAGCAGTTTACAGGGCGGGAACTACGAGCAGTACTTC. Amino acids: CASSLQGGNYEQYF. V gene TRBV28 combines with J gene TRBJ2-7; D is possibly TRBD2 (6 bases). Trimming left V 2 bases short and J 3 bases short, with 11 bases between. CDR3 size: 14 residues. Germline CDR1 reads MDHEN; CDR2 reads SYDVKM.

DNA of the CDR3: TGTGCCAGCAGCGCTCCCCTCACCGAGGCGGGAGCCTACAATGAGCAGTTCTTC. It yields the protein CASSAPLTEAGAYNEQFF. The chain is built from TRBV9 and TRBJ2-1; 7 bases match TRBD2. With 3 bases clipped from V and 2 bases from J, the junction kept 14 bases outside the gene matches. Germline V CDR1 and CDR2: SGDLS, YYNGEE. This CDR3 spans 18 amino acids.

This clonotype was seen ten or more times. The CDR3 spells CASSLRTSGNEQFF. The DNA of the CDR3 is TGCGCCAGCAGCCTACGGACTAGCGGCAATGAGCAGTTCTTC. This sequence joins TRBV5-1 and TRBJ2-1; TRBD2 matches 10 bases. The CDR3 has 14 residues. V lost 4 bases and J lost 6; bases outside the gene matches: 4. Per germline, CDR1 SGHRS and CDR2 YFSETQ.

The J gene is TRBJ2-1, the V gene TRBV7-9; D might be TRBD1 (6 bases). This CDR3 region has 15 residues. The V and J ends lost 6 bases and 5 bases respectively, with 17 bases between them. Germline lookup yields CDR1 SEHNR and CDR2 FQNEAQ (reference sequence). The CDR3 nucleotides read TGTGCCAGCAGGTGGGACACCCTAGTCCACAATGAGCAGTTCTTC. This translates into CASRWDTLVHNEQFF.

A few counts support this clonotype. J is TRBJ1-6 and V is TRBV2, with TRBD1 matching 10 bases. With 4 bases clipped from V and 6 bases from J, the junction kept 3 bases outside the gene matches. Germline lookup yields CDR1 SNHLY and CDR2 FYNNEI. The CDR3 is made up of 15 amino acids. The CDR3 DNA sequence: TGTGCCAGCAGTGGGGACAGGGGCTTTAATTCACCCCTCCACTTT. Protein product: CASSGDRGFNSPLHF.

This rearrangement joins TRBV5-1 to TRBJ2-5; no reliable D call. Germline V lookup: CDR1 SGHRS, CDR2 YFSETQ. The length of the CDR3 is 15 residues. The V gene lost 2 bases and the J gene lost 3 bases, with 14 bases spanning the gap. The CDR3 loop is CASSFLSLEEETQYF. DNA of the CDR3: TGCGCCAGCAGCTTCTTATCCCTCGAGGAAGAGACCCAGTACTTC.

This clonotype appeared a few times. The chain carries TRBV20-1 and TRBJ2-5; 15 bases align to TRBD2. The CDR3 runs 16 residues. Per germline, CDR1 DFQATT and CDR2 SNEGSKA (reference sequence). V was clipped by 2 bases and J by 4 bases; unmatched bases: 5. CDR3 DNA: TGCAGTGCTAGATCCCCGGGACTAGCGGGAGGAGAGACCCAGTACTTC. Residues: CSARSPGLAGGETQYF.

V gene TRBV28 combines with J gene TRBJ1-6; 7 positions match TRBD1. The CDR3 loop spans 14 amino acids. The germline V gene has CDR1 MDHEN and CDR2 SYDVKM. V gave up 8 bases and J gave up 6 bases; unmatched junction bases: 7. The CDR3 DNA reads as TGTGCCAGCTGCCGAGGGACAGTTAATTCACCCCTCCACTTT. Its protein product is CASCRGTVNSPLHF.